This TCR beta chain came from a study of beta chain features in type 1 diabetes. Expressed TCRB transcripts were sequenced, since all the RNA that had been isolated was reverse transcribed. The assay was immunoSEQ multiplex PCR, and TCRdb's table has in-frame clones only and misses some. The sample has about 470,000 clones, around 30% seen once. CDR1 is GTSNPN, CDR2 SVGIG, per germline (reference sequence). CDR3 length equals 13 residues. The V and J ends lost 8 bases and 0 bases respectively, with 11 bases between them. Once sorted, every population was more than 95% pure. The chain joins TRBV30 to TRBJ1-3, with D unclear. The specimen sequenced was naive CD4+ T cells from blood. This receptor was taken from a man younger than 30 in good health. CDR3 DNA: TGTGCCCGGACGGGGAGCTCTGGAAACACCATATATTTT. Translating gives CARTGSSGNTIYF.